This TCR beta chain emerged from a study of T cell responses to AZD1222 COVID-19 vaccine. The protocol was immunoSEQ multiplex PCR, while the TCRdb copy is restricted to in-frame clones and leaves out a portion. Found here are around 120,000 clones, approximately 90% of them singletons; the top ten hold about 5%. From germline, CDR1 is MGHRA and CDR2 YSYEKL. The CDR3 runs to 17 residues. The V end was cut by 2 bases, the J end by 1 base, with 15 bases between. This specimen consisted of peripheral blood, obtained on day 0 of AZD1222 vaccination. The sequence came from an adult in good health. The J gene is TRBJ1-3, the V gene TRBV4-1; D ambiguous. As DNA, the CDR3 is TGCGCCAGCAGCCAACGGTTGACCCTTGATTCTGGAAACACCATATATTTT. It yields the protein CASSQRLTLDSGNTIYF.